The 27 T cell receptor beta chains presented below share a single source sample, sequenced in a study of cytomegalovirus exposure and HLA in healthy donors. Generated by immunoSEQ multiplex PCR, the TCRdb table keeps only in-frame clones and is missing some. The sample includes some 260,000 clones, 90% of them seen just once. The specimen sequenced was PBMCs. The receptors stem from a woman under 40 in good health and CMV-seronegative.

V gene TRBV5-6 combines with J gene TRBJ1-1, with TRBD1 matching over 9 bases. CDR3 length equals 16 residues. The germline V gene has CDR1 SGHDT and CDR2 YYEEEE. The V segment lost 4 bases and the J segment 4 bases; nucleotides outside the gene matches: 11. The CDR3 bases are TGTGCCAGCAGCCTTGGTGCGGGACAGGGATTCACTGAAGCTTTCTTT. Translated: CASSLGAGQGFTEAFF.

The CDR3 DNA sequence: TGTGCCAGCAGTTTCCCAGGCCCAGGGGGACATCAACTGTTTTTT. Protein: CASSFPGPGGHQLFF. The gene calls are TRBV28 and TRBJ1-4; 7 bases line up with TRBD1. The CDR3 sequence is 15 residues long. In germline, CDR1 is MDHEN, CDR2 SYDVKM. The trim removed 3 bases at V and 12 bases at J, leaving 13 bases unmatched.

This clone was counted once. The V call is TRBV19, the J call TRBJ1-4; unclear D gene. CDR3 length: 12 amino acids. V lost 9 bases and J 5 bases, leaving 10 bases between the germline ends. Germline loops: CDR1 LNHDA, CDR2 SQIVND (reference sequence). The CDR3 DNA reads TGTGCCAGCAAAATCGGGAATGAAAAACTGTTTTTT. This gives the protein CASKIGNEKLFF.

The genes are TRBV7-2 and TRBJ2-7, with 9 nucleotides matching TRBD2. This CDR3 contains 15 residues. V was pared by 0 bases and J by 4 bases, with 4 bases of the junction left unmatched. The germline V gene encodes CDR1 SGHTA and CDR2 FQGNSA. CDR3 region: CASSLAAGGPYEQYF. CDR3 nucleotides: TGTGCCAGCAGCTTAGCGGCGGGAGGGCCTTACGAGCAGTACTTC.

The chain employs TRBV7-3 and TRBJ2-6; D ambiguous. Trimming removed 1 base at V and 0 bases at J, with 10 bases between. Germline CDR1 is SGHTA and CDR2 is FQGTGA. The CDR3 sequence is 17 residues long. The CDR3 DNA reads TGTGCCAGCAGCTTAATGGGCAGGATCTCTGGGGCCAACGTCCTGACTTTC. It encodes CASSLMGRISGANVLTF.

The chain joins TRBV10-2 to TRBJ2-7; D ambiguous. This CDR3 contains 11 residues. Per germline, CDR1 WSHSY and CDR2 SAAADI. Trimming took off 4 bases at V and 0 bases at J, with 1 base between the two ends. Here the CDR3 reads CASSASYEQYF. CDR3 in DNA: TGCGCCAGCAGTGCCTCCTACGAGCAGTACTTC.

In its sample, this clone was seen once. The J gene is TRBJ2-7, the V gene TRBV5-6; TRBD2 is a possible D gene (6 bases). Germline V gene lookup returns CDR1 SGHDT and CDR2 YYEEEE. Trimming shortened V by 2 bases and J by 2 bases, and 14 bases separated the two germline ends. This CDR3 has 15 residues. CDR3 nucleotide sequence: TGTGCCAGCAGCTTCGGTACGGGACTCGCCTACGAGCAGTACTTC. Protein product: CASSFGTGLAYEQYF. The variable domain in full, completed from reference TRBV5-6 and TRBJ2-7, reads DAGVTQSPTHLIKTRGQQVTLRCSPKSGHDTVSWYQQALGQGPQFIFQYYEEEERQRGNFPDRFSGHQFPNYSSELNVNALLLGDSALYLCASSFGTGLAYEQYFGPGTRLTVT.

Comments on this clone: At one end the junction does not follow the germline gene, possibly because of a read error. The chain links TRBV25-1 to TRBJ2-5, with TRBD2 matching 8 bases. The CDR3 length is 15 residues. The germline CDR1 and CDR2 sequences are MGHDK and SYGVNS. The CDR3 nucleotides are TGTGCCAGCAGTGAACCACAGGTCTTAGCGGGAAAGGTGAACTTC. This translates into CASSEPQVLAGKVNF.

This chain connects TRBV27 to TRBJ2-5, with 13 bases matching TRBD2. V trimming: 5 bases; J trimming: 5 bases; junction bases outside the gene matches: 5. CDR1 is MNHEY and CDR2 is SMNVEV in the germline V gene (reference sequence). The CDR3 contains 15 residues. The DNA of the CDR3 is TGTGCCAGCAGTCCACGGGGACTAGCGGGGGAGACCCAGTACTTC. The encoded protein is CASSPRGLAGETQYF.

The CDR3 DNA follows: TGTGCCAGCAGGGTCGACGGCGTTTTGAACACCGGGGAGCTGTTTTTT. Translation: CASRVDGVLNTGELFF. The chain links TRBV7-2 to TRBJ2-2, with D unclear. Germline lookup yields CDR1 SGHTA and CDR2 FQGNSA. The CDR3 covers 16 residues. The ends were cut back, 6 bases at V and 1 base at J, with 15 bases in the middle.

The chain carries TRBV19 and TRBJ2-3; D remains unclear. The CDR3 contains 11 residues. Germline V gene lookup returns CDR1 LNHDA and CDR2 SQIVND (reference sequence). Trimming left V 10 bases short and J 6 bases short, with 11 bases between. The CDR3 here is CATLVADTQYF. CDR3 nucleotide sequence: TGTGCCACTCTAGTGGCCGATACGCAGTATTTT.

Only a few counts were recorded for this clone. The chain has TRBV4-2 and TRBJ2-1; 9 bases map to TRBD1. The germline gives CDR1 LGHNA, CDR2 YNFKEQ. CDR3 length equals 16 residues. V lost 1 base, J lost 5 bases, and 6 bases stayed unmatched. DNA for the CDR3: TGTGCCAGCAGCCAAGGCTTCGGGACAGGGCACAATGAGCAGTTCTTC. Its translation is CASSQGFGTGHNEQFF.

The CDR3 bases are TGTGCCAGCGGACGGGGCGGTTACAATGAGCAGTTCTTC. It is translated as CASGRGGYNEQFF. The chain combines TRBV11-2 with TRBJ2-1; D may correspond to TRBD1 or TRBD2 (5 bases each). Germline CDR1 reads SGHAT; CDR2 reads FQNNGV. This CDR3 contains 13 residues. V was shortened by 8 bases and J by 4 bases, with 12 bases between the two germline ends. The full variable domain, with the rest looked up from reference TRBV11-2 and TRBJ2-1, is EAGVAQSPRYKIIEKRQSVAFWCNPISGHATLYWYQQILGQGPKLLIQFQNNGVVDDSQLPKDRFSAERLKGVDSTLKIQPAKLEDSAVYLCASGRGGYNEQFFGPGTRLTVL.

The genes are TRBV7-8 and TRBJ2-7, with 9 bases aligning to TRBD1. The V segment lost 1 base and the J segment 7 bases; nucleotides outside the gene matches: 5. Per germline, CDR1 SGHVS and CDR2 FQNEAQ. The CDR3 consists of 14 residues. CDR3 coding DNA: TGTGCCAGCAGCTTAGGGGGACAGGGCAAGGAGCAGTACTTC. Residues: CASSLGGQGKEQYF.

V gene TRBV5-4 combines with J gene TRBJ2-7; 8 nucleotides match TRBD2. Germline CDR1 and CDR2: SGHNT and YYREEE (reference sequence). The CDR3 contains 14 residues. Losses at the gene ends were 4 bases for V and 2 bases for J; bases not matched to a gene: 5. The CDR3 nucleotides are TGTGCCAGCAGCCCAGGGACTAGACCCTACGAGCAGTACTTC. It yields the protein CASSPGTRPYEQYF.

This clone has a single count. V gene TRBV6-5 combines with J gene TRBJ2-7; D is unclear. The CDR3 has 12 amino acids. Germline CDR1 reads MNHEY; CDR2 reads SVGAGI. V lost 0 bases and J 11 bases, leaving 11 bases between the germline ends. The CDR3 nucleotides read TGTGCCAGCAGTTACTCGTATGGGCATGAGTACTTC. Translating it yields CASSYSYGHEYF.

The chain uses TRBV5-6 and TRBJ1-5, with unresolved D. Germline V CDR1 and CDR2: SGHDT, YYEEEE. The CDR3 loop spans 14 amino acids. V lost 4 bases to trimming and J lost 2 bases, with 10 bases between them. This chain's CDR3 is CASSRRGGNQPQHF. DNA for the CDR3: TGTGCCAGCAGCAGGCGCGGCGGCAATCAGCCCCAGCATTTT.

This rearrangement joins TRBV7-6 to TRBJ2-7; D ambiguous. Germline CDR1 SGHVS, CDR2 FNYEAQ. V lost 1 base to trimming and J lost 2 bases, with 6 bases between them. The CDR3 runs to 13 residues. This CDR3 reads CASSLEPAYEQYF. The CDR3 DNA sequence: TGTGCCAGCAGCTTAGAACCAGCCTACGAGCAGTACTTC.

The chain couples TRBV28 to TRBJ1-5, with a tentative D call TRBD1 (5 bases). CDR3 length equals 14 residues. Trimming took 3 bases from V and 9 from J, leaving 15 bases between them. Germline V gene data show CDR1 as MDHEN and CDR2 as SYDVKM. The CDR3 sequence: CASSFAGAIRPQHF. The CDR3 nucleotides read TGTGCCAGCAGTTTCGCTGGGGCAATAAGGCCCCAGCATTTT. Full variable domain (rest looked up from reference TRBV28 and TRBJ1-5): DVKVTQSSRYLVKRTGEKVFLECVQDMDHENMFWYRQDPGLGLRLIYFSYDVKMKEKGDIPEGYSVSREKKERFSLILESASTNQTSMYLCASSFAGAIRPQHFGDGTRLSIL.

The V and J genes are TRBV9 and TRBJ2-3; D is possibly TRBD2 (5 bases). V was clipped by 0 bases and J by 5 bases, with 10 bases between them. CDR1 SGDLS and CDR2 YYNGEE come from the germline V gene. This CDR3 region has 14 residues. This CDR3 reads CASSVAGGRDTQYF. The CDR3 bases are TGTGCCAGCAGCGTAGCAGGAGGCCGAGATACGCAGTATTTT.

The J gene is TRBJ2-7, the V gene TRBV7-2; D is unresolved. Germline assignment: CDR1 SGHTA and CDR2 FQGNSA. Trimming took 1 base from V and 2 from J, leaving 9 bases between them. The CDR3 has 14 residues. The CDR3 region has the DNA TGTGCCAGCAGCTTAGGTGGCCAGACCTACGAGCAGTACTTC. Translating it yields CASSLGGQTYEQYF.

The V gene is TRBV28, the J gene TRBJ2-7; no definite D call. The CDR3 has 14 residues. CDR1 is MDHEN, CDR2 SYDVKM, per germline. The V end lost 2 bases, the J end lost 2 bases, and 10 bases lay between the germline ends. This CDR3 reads CASSLIVKTYEQYF. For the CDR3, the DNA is TGTGCCAGCAGTTTAATAGTGAAAACCTACGAGCAGTACTTC.

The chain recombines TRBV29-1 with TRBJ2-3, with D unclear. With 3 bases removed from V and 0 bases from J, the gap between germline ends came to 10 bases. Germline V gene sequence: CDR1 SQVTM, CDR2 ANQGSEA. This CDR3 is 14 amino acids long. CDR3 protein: CSVEIVLSTDTQYF. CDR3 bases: TGCAGCGTTGAGATCGTTCTTAGCACAGATACGCAGTATTTT.

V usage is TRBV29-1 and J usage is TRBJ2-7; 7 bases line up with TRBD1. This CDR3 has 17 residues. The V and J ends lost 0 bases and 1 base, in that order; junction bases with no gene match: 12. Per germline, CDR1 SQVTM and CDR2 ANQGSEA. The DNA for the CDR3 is TGCAGCGTTGAAGATGCCCCGTTTGGCAGGGGGTCCTACGAGCAGTACTTC. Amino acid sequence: CSVEDAPFGRGSYEQYF.

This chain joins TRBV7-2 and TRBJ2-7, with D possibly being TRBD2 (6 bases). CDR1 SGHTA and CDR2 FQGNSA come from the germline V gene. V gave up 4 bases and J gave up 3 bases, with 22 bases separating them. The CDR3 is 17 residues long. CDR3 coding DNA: TGTGCCAGCAGCTCCCGTGGGTCGGGAGCCTCCTACTACGAGCAGTACTTC. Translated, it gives CASSSRGSGASYYEQYF.

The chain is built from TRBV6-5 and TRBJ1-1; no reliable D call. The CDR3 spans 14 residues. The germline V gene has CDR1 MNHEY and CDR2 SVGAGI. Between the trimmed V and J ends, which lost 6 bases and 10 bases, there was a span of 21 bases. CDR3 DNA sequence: TGTGCCAGCAGGGGGAAAACCGGAACACTTGGAGCTTTCTTT. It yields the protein CASRGKTGTLGAFF.

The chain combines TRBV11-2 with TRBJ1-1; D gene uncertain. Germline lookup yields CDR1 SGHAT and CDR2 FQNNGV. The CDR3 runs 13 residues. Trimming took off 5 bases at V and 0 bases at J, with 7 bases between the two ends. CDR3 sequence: CASSPQVNTEAFF. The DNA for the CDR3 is TGTGCCAGCAGCCCCCAGGTGAACACTGAAGCTTTCTTT.